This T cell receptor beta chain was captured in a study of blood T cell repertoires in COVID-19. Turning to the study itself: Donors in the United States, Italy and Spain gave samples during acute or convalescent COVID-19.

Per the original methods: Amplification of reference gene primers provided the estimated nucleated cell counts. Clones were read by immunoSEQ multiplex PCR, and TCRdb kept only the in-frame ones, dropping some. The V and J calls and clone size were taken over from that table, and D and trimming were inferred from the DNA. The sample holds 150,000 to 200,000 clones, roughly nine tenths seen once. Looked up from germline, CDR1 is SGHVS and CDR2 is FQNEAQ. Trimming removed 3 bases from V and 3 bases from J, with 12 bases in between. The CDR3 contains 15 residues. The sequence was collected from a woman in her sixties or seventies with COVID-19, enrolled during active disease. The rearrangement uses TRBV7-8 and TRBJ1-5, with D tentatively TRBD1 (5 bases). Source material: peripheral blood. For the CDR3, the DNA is TGTGCCAGCAGCTTTCGTACAGGTTTCAATCAGCCCCAGCATTTT. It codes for CASSFRTGFNQPQHF.